The 22 T cell receptor beta chains below all came from one sample that was sequenced in a study of radiation and T cells in renal cell carcinoma. Data came from immunoSEQ multiplex PCR; TCRdb stores just in-frame clones and leaves some out. Among about 150,000 clones listed, about 88% were seen once. Time point defined: baseline pretreatment blood. The treatment denotes: 15 Gy SBRT to primary tumor, nephrectomy 4 weeks later. The sample consisted of blood, taken from a patient whose treatment included radiotherapy and nephrectomy. These receptor sequences come from a woman in her 70s with renal cell carcinoma.

The rearrangement uses TRBV5-4 and TRBJ2-1, with TRBD1 as a possible D gene (5 bases). The CDR3 has 16 residues. V lost 6 bases and J 0 bases, leaving 16 bases between the germline ends. From germline, CDR1 is SGHNT and CDR2 YYREEE (reference sequence). DNA for the CDR3: TGTGCCAGCAAGGACAACACCCTCAGCTCCTACAATGAGCAGTTCTTC. Translating it yields CASKDNTLSSYNEQFF.

The chain joins TRBV7-6 to TRBJ2-7; 9 bases map to TRBD1. This CDR3 region has 14 residues. The germline CDR1 and CDR2 sequences are SGHVS and FNYEAQ. V lost 1 base, J lost 4 bases, and 2 bases stayed unmatched. The CDR3 nucleotides read TGTGCCAGCAGCTTAGGGACAGGGGCGTACGAGCAGTACTTC. This gives the protein CASSLGTGAYEQYF. The full variable domain, completed using reference TRBV7-6 and TRBJ2-7, is GAGVSQSPRYKVTKRGQDVALRCDPISGHVSLYWYRQALGQGPEFLTYFNYEAQQDKSGLPNDRFSAERPEGSISTLTIQRTEQRDSAMYRCASSLGTGAYEQYFGPGTRLTVT.

The gene calls are TRBV11-2 and TRBJ2-1; 10 positions agree with TRBD2. Germline values: CDR1 SGHAT, CDR2 FQNNGV. V was clipped by 3 bases and J by 6 bases; unmatched bases: 5. This CDR3 is built from 15 residues. The CDR3 reads CASSFLRTSGNEQFF. The CDR3 bases are TGTGCCAGCAGCTTTCTCCGGACTAGCGGCAATGAGCAGTTCTTC.

The chain uses TRBV5-1 and TRBJ2-5; D uncertain. The V gene lost 0 bases and the J gene lost 4 bases, with 16 bases spanning the gap. CDR3 length: 16 residues. Looked up from germline, CDR1 is SGHRS and CDR2 is YFSETQ. CDR3 sequence (DNA): TGCGCCAGCAGCTTGGAAGGACGCCCAAAGGGAGAGACCCAGTACTTC. It yields the protein CASSLEGRPKGETQYF.

This chain connects TRBV19 to TRBJ2-5; either TRBD1 or TRBD2 may fit D (5 bases each). Germline V CDR1 and CDR2: LNHDA, SQIVND (reference sequence). This CDR3 spans 13 amino acids. The V end was cut by 5 bases, the J end by 2 bases, with 9 bases between. The CDR3: CASSGDGQETQYF. The CDR3 bases are TGTGCCAGTAGTGGGGACGGACAAGAGACCCAGTACTTC.

As regards this clone: Other DNA variants within this sample encode the same CDR3. V gene TRBV5-6 combines with J gene TRBJ2-5; the D gene is possibly TRBD2 (6 bases). CDR1 is SGHDT and CDR2 is YYEEEE in the germline V gene. V shed 4 bases and J shed 3 bases, with 28 bases lying between them. The CDR3 is 19 amino acids. The CDR3 spells CASSPLGGASGGLEETQYF. The CDR3 DNA reads TGTGCCAGCAGCCCCTTAGGAGGGGCGTCTGGAGGACTGGAAGAGACCCAGTACTTC.

The chain uses TRBV5-1 and TRBJ2-5, with TRBD1 as a possible D gene (6 bases). V shed 5 bases and J shed 3 bases, with 14 bases lying between them. In germline, CDR1 is SGHRS, CDR2 YFSETQ. The CDR3 is made up of 14 amino acids. The CDR3 reads CASSPAGTKETQYF. CDR3 nucleotides: TGCGCCAGCAGTCCCGCCGGGACAAAAGAGACCCAGTACTTC. Full variable domain (missing parts from reference TRBV5-1 and TRBJ2-5): KAGVTQTPRYLIKTRGQQVTLSCSPISGHRSVSWYQQTPGQGLQFLFEYFSETQRNKGNFPGRFSGRQFSNSRSEMNVSTLELGDSALYLCASSPAGTKETQYFGPGTRLLVL.

This clone has only a few counts. The rearrangement uses TRBV14 and TRBJ1-1, with unresolved D. CDR3 length: 15 amino acids. Trimming took off 1 base at V and 0 bases at J, with 9 bases between the two ends. Germline CDR1 and CDR2: SGHDN and FVKESK. The CDR3 spells CASSQVRNMNTEAFF. CDR3 in DNA: TGTGCCAGCAGCCAAGTAAGGAATATGAACACTGAAGCTTTCTTT. The full variable domain, its missing parts supplied by reference TRBV14 and TRBJ1-1, is EAGVTQFPSHSVIEKGQTVTLRCDPISGHDNLYWYRRVMGKEIKFLLHFVKESKQDESGMPNNRFLAERTGGTYSTLKVQPAELEDSGVYFCASSQVRNMNTEAFFGQGTRLTVV.

V usage is TRBV7-2 and J usage is TRBJ1-3; 8 bases agree with TRBD1. With V trimmed by 3 bases and J by 0 bases, 1 base remained unmatched. The CDR3 contains 15 residues. Germline CDR1 SGHTA, CDR2 FQGNSA. CDR3 amino acids: CASSLDRVSGNTIYF. The CDR3 DNA reads as TGTGCCAGCAGCTTGGACAGGGTCTCTGGAAACACCATATATTTT.

V is TRBV7-6 and J is TRBJ2-7; D possibly corresponds to TRBD1 (6 bases). Germline CDR1 SGHVS, CDR2 FNYEAQ. CDR3 length: 16 amino acids. Trimming removed 2 bases at V and 0 bases at J, with 14 bases between. CDR3 nucleotides: TGTGCCAGCAGCTTAAGGGCGGCAGGGGACTCCTACGAGCAGTACTTC. Translating gives CASSLRAAGDSYEQYF.

This clone was counted a single time. The chain uses TRBV7-3 and TRBJ2-7, with 8 bases lining up with TRBD2. CDR1 and CDR2 from the germline V gene are SGHTA and FQGTGA. The CDR3 is 16 residues long. V was clipped by 3 bases and J by 1 base; unmatched bases: 8. DNA for the CDR3: TGTGCCAGCAGCTTTAACCCGGGACTAGATTCCTACGAGCAGTACTTC. This sequence encodes CASSFNPGLDSYEQYF.

The rearrangement uses TRBV7-3 and TRBJ2-3; D is undetermined. This CDR3 is 15 amino acids long. The germline gives CDR1 SGHTA, CDR2 FQGTGA. V lost 0 bases, J lost 0 bases, and 7 bases lay in between. The CDR3 spells CASSLTAFSTDTQYF. As DNA, the CDR3 is TGTGCCAGCAGCTTAACAGCTTTTAGCACAGATACGCAGTATTTT.

This clone was detected once. The chain is built from TRBV28 and TRBJ1-4; D remains unclear. The CDR3 covers 14 residues. Germline V gene lookup returns CDR1 MDHEN and CDR2 SYDVKM. V lost 5 bases and J 0 bases, leaving 7 bases between the germline ends. The CDR3 DNA follows: TGTGCCAGCAGTATAGTCGCAACTAATGAAAAACTGTTTTTT. It is translated as CASSIVATNEKLFF. Supplemented by reference TRBV28 and TRBJ1-4, the full variable domain reads DVKVTQSSRYLVKRTGEKVFLECVQDMDHENMFWYRQDPGLGLRLIYFSYDVKMKEKGDIPEGYSVSREKKERFSLILESASTNQTSMYLCASSIVATNEKLFFGSGTQLSVL.

The gene calls are TRBV28 and TRBJ1-6; possibly TRBD1 for D (5 bases). CDR1 MDHEN and CDR2 SYDVKM come from the germline V gene. The CDR3 has 13 residues. Deletions cut 4 bases from V and 10 bases from J, with 11 bases between. Here the CDR3 reads CASSSRVRSPLHF. CDR3 in DNA: TGTGCCAGCAGTTCCAGGGTGAGGTCACCCCTCCACTTT. Drawing the rest from reference TRBV28 and TRBJ1-6, the complete variable domain is DVKVTQSSRYLVKRTGEKVFLECVQDMDHENMFWYRQDPGLGLRLIYFSYDVKMKEKGDIPEGYSVSREKKERFSLILESASTNQTSMYLCASSSRVRSPLHFGNGTRLTVT.

This clone was counted once. This chain links TRBV2 with TRBJ2-3; D might be TRBD1 (6 bases). Deletions cut 3 bases from V and 9 bases from J, with 7 bases between. Germline values: CDR1 SNHLY, CDR2 FYNNEI. The CDR3 sequence is 11 residues long. The CDR3 region has the DNA TGTGCCAGCAGTGATAGGGGGACGCAGTATTTT. It yields the protein CASSDRGTQYF.

In its sample, this clone was seen a few times. The chain uses TRBV5-1 and TRBJ2-2; D is possibly TRBD1 or TRBD2 (5 bases each). In germline, CDR1 is SGHRS, CDR2 YFSETQ. The V gene lost 4 bases and the J gene lost 5 bases, with 9 bases spanning the gap. This CDR3 is built from 13 residues. DNA for the CDR3: TGCGCCAGCAGCGGGACCGTGACCGGGGAGCTGTTTTTT. It translates to CASSGTVTGELFF.

The gene calls are TRBV7-2 and TRBJ2-4, with D unresolved. CDR1 is SGHTA and CDR2 is FQGNSA in the germline V gene. This CDR3 has 15 amino acids. Trimming took off 5 bases at V and 1 base at J, with 12 bases between the two ends. DNA of the CDR3: TGTGCCAGCAGCCCTTCTCCCCTGGCCAAAAACATTCAGTACTTC. Residues: CASSPSPLAKNIQYF.

This sequence joins TRBV10-1 and TRBJ1-6; D remains ambiguous. CDR1 is WNHNN and CDR2 is SYGVQD in the germline V gene (reference sequence). V was cut by 6 bases and J by 4 bases, with 22 bases left in between. This CDR3 has 18 amino acids. CDR3 coding DNA: TGCGCCAGCAGGGCTTCACGGGCCAGGCCGGGATATAATTCACCCCTCCACTTT. Protein product: CASRASRARPGYNSPLHF.

The chain links TRBV19 to TRBJ1-6, with TRBD1 matching 10 bases. The CDR3 loop spans 16 amino acids. Germline CDR1 reads LNHDA; CDR2 reads SQIVND (reference sequence). The V segment lost 1 base and the J segment 9 bases; nucleotides outside the gene matches: 6. The CDR3 protein is CASSIGRDRGSSPLHF. The CDR3 coding sequence is TGTGCCAGTAGTATAGGCCGGGACAGGGGAAGTTCACCCCTCCACTTT.

The rearrangement uses TRBV19 and TRBJ1-2; D gene ambiguous. The V end was cut by 4 bases, the J end by 8 bases, with 17 bases between. The CDR3 has 14 amino acids. CDR1 is LNHDA and CDR2 is SQIVND in the germline V gene (reference sequence). The DNA of the CDR3 is TGTGCCAGTAGTACTCGGGCTTCCGGGATGGGCTACACCTTC. It translates to CASSTRASGMGYTF.

The rearrangement links TRBV6-5 to TRBJ2-2; the D is unclear. Germline V gene data show CDR1 as MNHEY and CDR2 as SVGAGI. Trimming took off 2 bases at V and 6 bases at J, with 7 bases between the two ends. The CDR3 has 13 residues. The CDR3 here is CASSYREAGELFF. In nucleotides, the CDR3 is TGTGCCAGCAGTTACAGAGAAGCCGGGGAGCTGTTTTTT.

This chain joins TRBV6-5 and TRBJ2-7; D may be TRBD1 or TRBD2 (7 bases each). Germline V CDR1 and CDR2: MNHEY, SVGAGI. Trimming took off 5 bases at V and 11 bases at J, with 13 bases between the two ends. The CDR3 runs 11 residues. CDR3 nucleotides: TGTGCCAGCAGTCAGGCAGGGGGGGAGTACTTC. Protein sequence: CASSQAGGEYF.